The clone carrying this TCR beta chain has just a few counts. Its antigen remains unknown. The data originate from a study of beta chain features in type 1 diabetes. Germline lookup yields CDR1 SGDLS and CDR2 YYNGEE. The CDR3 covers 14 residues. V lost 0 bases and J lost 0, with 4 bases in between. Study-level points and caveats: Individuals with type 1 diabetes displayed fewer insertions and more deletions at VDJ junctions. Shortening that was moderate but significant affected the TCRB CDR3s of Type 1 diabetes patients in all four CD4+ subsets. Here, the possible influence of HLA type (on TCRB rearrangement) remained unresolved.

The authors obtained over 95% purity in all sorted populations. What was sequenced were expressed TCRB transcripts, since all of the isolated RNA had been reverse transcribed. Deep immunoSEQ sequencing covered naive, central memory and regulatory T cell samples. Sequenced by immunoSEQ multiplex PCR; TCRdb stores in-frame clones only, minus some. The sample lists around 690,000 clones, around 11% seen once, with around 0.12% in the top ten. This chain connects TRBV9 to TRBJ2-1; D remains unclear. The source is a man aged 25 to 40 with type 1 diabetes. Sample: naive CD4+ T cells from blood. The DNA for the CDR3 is TGTGCCAGCAGCGTAGCCTACTCCTACAATGAGCAGTTCTTC. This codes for CASSVAYSYNEQFF.